This T cell receptor beta chain comes out of a study of spatial heterogeneity in lung cancer. TCR cDNA molecules each had a unique molecular identifier. One entry per CDR3 protein results from TCRdb running MiXCR on the 5' RACE reads. Here the sample spans roughly 18,000 distinct CDR3 sequences, 5% to 7% being singletons. Indicated time point: sample taken at primary tumor resection. Samples came from 72 TRACERx patients with untreated early-stage lung cancer. Tumor, nontumor lung or frozen PBMC supplied whole RNA that was sequenced unsorted. This clonotype was seen at least ten times. Antigen: not known. One end of the junction is discordant with germline, which a read error may explain. Study-wide results and limits: Expanded alpha and beta TCR counts within tumors tracked tumor mutation counts.

Per the germline V gene, CDR1 is MDHEN and CDR2 is SYDVKM. The CDR3 length is 14 residues. The rearrangement links TRBV28 to TRBJ2-7; 7 bases line up with TRBD2. The sequences come from lung tumor tissue, collected at surgery. The receptor was isolated from a female donor with early-stage non-small cell lung cancer. CDR3 region: CASSSPSGPYEQHF. Written as DNA, the CDR3 is TGTGCCAGCAGTTCCCCTAGCGGACCCTACGAGCAGCACTTC.